This TCR beta chain was recovered during a study of T cells in Graves' hyperthyroidism and ophthalmopathy. There are many counts of this clonotype. The antigen remains unidentified. Amplified TCR beta CDR3 regions derived from RNA transcripts. First-round RT-PCR with HTBI primers amplified the TCR CDR3 region. One entry per CDR3 protein, called by TCRdb with MiXCR from the multiplex PCR reads. The sample lists roughly 200,000 distinct CDR3 sequences; less than 20% were seen once. The CDR3 extends over 13 amino acids. V shed 8 bases and J 5 bases; nucleotides not matched to a gene: 8. Any patient presenting with uncontrolled infection, other autoimmune disease, pregnancy or lactation was left out. Findings and limits, study-wide: Researchers report that a 13 V-J model separated ophthalmopathy from stable hyperthyroidism. Most thyroid clonotypes expanded above 0.001 appeared in blood too.

Sequenced material: blood. The chain recombines TRBV12-3 or TRBV12-4 with TRBJ2-5, with TRBD2 identical over 7 bases. The source is a woman aged 50 to 65 with Graves' hyperthyroidism. DNA for the CDR3: TGTGCCAGCTCCCCCGGGGGGTGGGAGACCCAGTACTTC. It specifies CASSPGGWETQYF.